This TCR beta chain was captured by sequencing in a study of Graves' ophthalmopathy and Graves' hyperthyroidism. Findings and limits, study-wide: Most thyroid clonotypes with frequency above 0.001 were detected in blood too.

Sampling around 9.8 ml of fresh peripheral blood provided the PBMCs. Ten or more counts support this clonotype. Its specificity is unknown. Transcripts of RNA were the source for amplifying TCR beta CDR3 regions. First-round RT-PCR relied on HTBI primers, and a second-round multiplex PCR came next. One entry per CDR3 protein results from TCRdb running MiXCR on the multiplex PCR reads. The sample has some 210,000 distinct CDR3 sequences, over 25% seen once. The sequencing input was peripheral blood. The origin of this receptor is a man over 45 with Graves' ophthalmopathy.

The CDR3: CASSYGAQNTEAFF. DNA for the CDR3: TGTGCCAGCAGTTACGGGGCACAGAACACTGAAGCTTTCTTT. The chain combines TRBV6-5 with TRBJ1-1; D is perhaps TRBD1 (5 bases). CDR1 is MNHEY, CDR2 SVGAGI, per germline. The length of the CDR3 is 14 residues. Trimming left V 2 bases short and J 1 base short, with 8 bases between.